The rows below give T cell receptor beta chains drawn from one sample of a study of cytomegalovirus exposure and HLA in healthy donors. This table comes from immunoSEQ multiplex PCR, and its TCRdb copy is limited to in-frame clones, with some not included. The data contain tens of thousands of clones, approximately 94% of them singletons. The sequencing sample was made of PBMCs. All receptors derive from a woman between 18 and 30 years old in good health and CMV-seropositive. The CDR3 runs from the conserved cysteine through the conserved F or W. Each record gives: V gene, J gene, CDR3 protein.

V gene: TRBV11-3
J gene: TRBJ2-1
CDR3 protein: CASSTRDRGRNEQFF

V gene: TRBV7-9
J gene: TRBJ2-7
CDR3 protein: CASTPPTSGSYEQYF

V gene: TRBV4-2
J gene: TRBJ1-3
CDR3 protein: CASSQDKGTGNTIYF

V gene: TRBV27
J gene: TRBJ1-2
CDR3 protein: CASSLSRQGNYGYTF

V gene: TRBV7-9
J gene: TRBJ2-7
CDR3 protein: CASSSAERTGSVQYF

V gene: TRBV7-9
J gene: TRBJ1-5
CDR3 protein: CASSFRGPQHF

V gene: TRBV6-1
J gene: TRBJ1-2
CDR3 protein: CASSELTGTDNNYGYTF

V gene: TRBV6-6
J gene: TRBJ1-2
CDR3 protein: CASSYSGDREDGYTF

V gene: TRBV6-5
J gene: TRBJ2-7
CDR3 protein: CASSSVTSGSYEQYF

V gene: TRBV4-1
J gene: TRBJ1-5
CDR3 protein: CASSQLTGGNQPQHF

V gene: TRBV30
J gene: TRBJ1-2
CDR3 protein: CAWRQYYGYTF

V gene: TRBV5-1
J gene: TRBJ2-6
CDR3 protein: CASSSRSGANVLTF

V gene: TRBV27
J gene: TRBJ1-5
CDR3 protein: CASSLFSDSRNQPQHF

V gene: TRBV25-1
J gene: TRBJ1-2
CDR3 protein: CASSAASYGYTF

V gene: TRBV6-4
J gene: TRBJ2-2
CDR3 protein: CASKLALEAGELFF

V gene: TRBV11-3
J gene: TRBJ2-5
CDR3 protein: CASSARGGNQETQYF

V gene: TRBV21-1
J gene: TRBJ1-1
CDR3 protein: CASRNQQTGRNTEAFF

V gene: TRBV4-1
J gene: TRBJ1-6
CDR3 protein: CASSQEELRYNSPLHF

V gene: TRBV11-2
J gene: TRBJ1-5
CDR3 protein: CASSLRGNQPQHF

V gene: TRBV6-6
J gene: TRBJ1-2
CDR3 protein: CASSYSGTGGYGYTF

V gene: TRBV5-5
J gene: TRBJ2-1
CDR3 protein: CASSYAVGTVNNEQFF

V gene: TRBV4-3
J gene: TRBJ2-1
CDR3 protein: CASSQSASGSNEQFF

V gene: TRBV28
J gene: TRBJ2-2
CDR3 protein: CASSLLAGVGTGELFF

V gene: TRBV7-8
J gene: TRBJ2-3
CDR3 protein: CASSLKRTGGVGTDTQYF

V gene: TRBV6-1
J gene: TRBJ1-5
CDR3 protein: CASSGHLGQGGYSNQPQHF

V gene: TRBV7-9
J gene: TRBJ2-7
CDR3 protein: CASSPIGDLGQSYEQYF

V gene: TRBV4-1
J gene: TRBJ2-2
CDR3 protein: CASSRPSGGSTGELFF

V gene: TRBV10-3
J gene: TRBJ2-7
CDR3 protein: CATRSSEGKSSYEQYF

V gene: TRBV19
J gene: TRBJ1-2
CDR3 protein: CASSMRQAANYGYTF

V gene: TRBV5-4
J gene: TRBJ2-1
CDR3 protein: CASSRSDRYNEQFF

V gene: TRBV10-2
J gene: TRBJ1-5
CDR3 protein: CASSEPGLRSQPQHF

V gene: TRBV30
J gene: TRBJ2-4
CDR3 protein: CAWSVQGRVVNIQYF

V gene: TRBV7-8
J gene: TRBJ2-6
CDR3 protein: CASSKGQWLLTGANVLTF

V gene: TRBV27
J gene: TRBJ2-7
CDR3 protein: CASSLSKLQASPYEQYF

V gene: TRBV10-3
J gene: TRBJ1-6
CDR3 protein: CAIRREGHNSPLHF

V gene: TRBV9
J gene: TRBJ1-3
CDR3 protein: CASKGGTVGNTIYF

V gene: TRBV13
J gene: TRBJ1-3
CDR3 protein: CASSLGQGNGNTIYF

V gene: TRBV5-1
J gene: TRBJ1-1
CDR3 protein: CASSRQGQTMNTEAFF

V gene: TRBV11-2
J gene: TRBJ2-1
CDR3 protein: CASSLVAGGYNEQFF

V gene: TRBV11-2
J gene: TRBJ2-1
CDR3 protein: CASSTSTGTPNEQFF

V gene: TRBV7-9
J gene: TRBJ2-4
CDR3 protein: CASSSGTSGSVAKNIQYF

V gene: TRBV18
J gene: TRBJ1-2
CDR3 protein: CASSPGTNYGYTF

V gene: TRBV4-2
J gene: TRBJ2-6
CDR3 protein: CASSHDSQGSGANVLTF

V gene: TRBV4-1
J gene: TRBJ2-3
CDR3 protein: CASSLSGGAYSGEDTQYF

V gene: TRBV6-6
J gene: TRBJ1-5
CDR3 protein: CASSYRTVINQPQHF

V gene: TRBV15
J gene: TRBJ2-7
CDR3 protein: CATSRDSPGVENEQYF

V gene: TRBV2
J gene: TRBJ1-3
CDR3 protein: CASNPRYTGNTIYF

V gene: TRBV4-1
J gene: TRBJ2-2
CDR3 protein: CASSPGTGNTGELFF

V gene: TRBV4-3
J gene: TRBJ2-3
CDR3 protein: CASSQDFGLASDTQYF

V gene: TRBV7-2
J gene: TRBJ2-3
CDR3 protein: CASSLVASGLTDTQYF

V gene: TRBV5-1
J gene: TRBJ2-5
CDR3 protein: CASSLYTGQETQYF

V gene: TRBV7-9
J gene: TRBJ1-2
CDR3 protein: CASSPGQRDYTF